What follows is one T cell receptor (beta chain) and its context. This record belongs to a study of tumor and adjacent non-tumor tissue in lung cancer. The template was RNA from unsorted bulk tissue. A modified ARM-PCR protocol with three rounds of nested PCR amplified TCRbeta. TCRdb processed the multiplex PCR reads anew with MiXCR; each CDR3 protein has one entry. The table lists under 150,000 distinct CDR3 sequences, approximately 66% of them singletons, with 18% in the top ten. CDR1 is SGHRS and CDR2 is YFSETQ in the germline V gene. Trimming left V 0 bases short and J 9 bases short, with 21 bases between. CDR3 length equals 16 residues.

This sequence was found in a man in his sixties with small cell lung cancer. Sequencing was carried out using lung tumor tissue. This rearrangement joins TRBV5-1 to TRBJ2-5, with D perhaps TRBD1 or TRBD2 (6 bases each). Here the CDR3 reads CASSLVIVEGVEAQYF. The DNA of the CDR3 is TGCGCCAGCAGCTTGGTTATAGTGGAGGGGGTGGAGGCCCAGTACTTC.